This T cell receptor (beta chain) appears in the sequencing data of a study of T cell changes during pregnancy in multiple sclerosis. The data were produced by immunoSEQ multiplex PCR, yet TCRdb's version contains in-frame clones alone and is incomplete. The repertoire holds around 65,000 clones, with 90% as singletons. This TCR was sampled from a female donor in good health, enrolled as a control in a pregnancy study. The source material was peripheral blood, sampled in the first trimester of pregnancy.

The CDR3 DNA sequence: TGTGCCAGCAGCTCGGGGACAGGGAACTATGGCTACACCTTC. Translated, it gives CASSSGTGNYGYTF. The chain is built from TRBV11-2 and TRBJ1-2; 9 nucleotides agree with TRBD1. The germline gives CDR1 SGHAT, CDR2 FQNNGV. This CDR3 region has 14 residues. Trimming cost V 4 bases and J 2 bases; bases outside gene matches: 2.